The source of this T cell receptor (beta chain) is a study of cytomegalovirus exposure and HLA in healthy donors. The ends lost 6 bases at V and 5 bases at J; junction bases unmatched: 13. The CDR3 length is 16 residues. The germline gives CDR1 MGHDK, CDR2 SYGVNS. Primers included in the PCR were 60 Vbeta and 13 Jbeta primers. TCRdb keeps only in-frame clones here, not all; method: immunoSEQ multiplex PCR. Seen here are under 130,000 clones, over 80% observed once, and the top ten hold approximately 6.9%. The sequence was obtained from a man aged 30 to 39 in good health and CMV-seropositive. The sequencing input was PBMCs. The chain is built from TRBV25-1 and TRBJ1-1; 9 nucleotides line up with TRBD1. This CDR3 is CASRAGQGWTQTEAFF. For the CDR3, the DNA is TGTGCCAGCAGGGCGGGACAGGGCTGGACTCAGACTGAAGCTTTCTTT.